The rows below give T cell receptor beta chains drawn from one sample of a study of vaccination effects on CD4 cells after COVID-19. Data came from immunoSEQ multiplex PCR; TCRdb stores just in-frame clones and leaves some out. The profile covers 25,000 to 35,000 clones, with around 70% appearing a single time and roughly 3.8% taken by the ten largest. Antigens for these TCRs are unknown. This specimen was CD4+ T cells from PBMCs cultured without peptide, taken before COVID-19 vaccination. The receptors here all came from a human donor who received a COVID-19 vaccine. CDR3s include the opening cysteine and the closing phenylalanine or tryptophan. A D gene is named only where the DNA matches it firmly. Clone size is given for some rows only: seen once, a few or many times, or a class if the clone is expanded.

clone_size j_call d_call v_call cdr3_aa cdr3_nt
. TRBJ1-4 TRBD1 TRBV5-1 CASTEDRGGEKLFF TGCGCCAGCACCGAGGACAGGGGTGGTGAAAAACTGTTTTTT
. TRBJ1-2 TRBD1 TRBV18 CASRRPTGGYGYTF TGTGCCAGCAGAAGGCCAACAGGGGGCTATGGCTACACCTTC
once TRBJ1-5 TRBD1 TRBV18 CASSPNQGAGQPQHF TGTGCCAGCTCACCAAATCAGGGGGCAGGACAGCCCCAGCATTTT
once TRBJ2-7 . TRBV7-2 CASRRYPGLGDYEQYF TGTGCCAGCAGGCGATATCCGGGACTGGGCGACTACGAGCAGTACTTC
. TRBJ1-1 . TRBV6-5 CASTPPAGRDTEAFF TGTGCCAGCACCCCCCCCGCGGGGAGGGACACTGAAGCTTTCTTT
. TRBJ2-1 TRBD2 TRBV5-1 CASSFRAGEAYNEQFF TGCGCCAGCAGCTTCCGCGCGGGGGAAGCTTACAATGAGCAGTTCTTC
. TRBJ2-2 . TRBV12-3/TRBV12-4 CASSYRGTGELFF TGTGCCAGCAGTTATAGGGGCACCGGGGAGCTGTTTTTT
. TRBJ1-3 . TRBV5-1 CASSLSPGVTSGNTIYF TGCGCCAGCAGCTTGTCTCCCGGAGTAACCTCTGGAAACACCATATATTTT
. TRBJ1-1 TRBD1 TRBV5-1 CASSLDPGQVNTEAFF TGCGCCAGCAGCTTGGATCCGGGACAGGTGAACACTGAAGCTTTCTTT
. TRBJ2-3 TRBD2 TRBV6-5 CASSLHPGLRTDTQYF TGTGCCAGCAGTTTACATCCGGGACTACGCACAGATACGCAGTATTTT
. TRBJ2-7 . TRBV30 CAWSGGGNSYEQYF TGTGCCTGGAGTGGAGGGGGGAACTCCTACGAGCAGTACTTC
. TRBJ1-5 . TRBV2 CATSPDGGNQPQHF TGTGCCACCTCCCCGGACGGAGGCAATCAGCCCCAGCATTTT
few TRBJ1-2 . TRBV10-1 CASSADNYGYTF TGCGCCAGCTCGGCGGATAACTATGGCTACACCTTC
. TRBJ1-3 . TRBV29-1 CTAGSGNTIYF TGTACGGCGGGATCTGGAAACACCATATATTTT
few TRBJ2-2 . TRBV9 CASSVESTGRLGTGELFF TGTGCCAGCAGCGTAGAATCTACAGGGAGGTTGGGCACCGGGGAGCTGTTTTTT
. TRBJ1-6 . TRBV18 CASSPPVAGSYNSPLHF TGTGCCAGCTCACCACCGGTCGCGGGGTCCTATAATTCACCCCTCCACTTT
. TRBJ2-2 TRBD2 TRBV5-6 CASSPGRTGELFF TGTGCCAGCAGCCCCGGGAGGACCGGGGAGCTGTTTTTT
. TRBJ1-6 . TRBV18 CASSPRGAHGSHNSPLHF TGTGCCAGCTCACCACGGGGGGCGCATGGCTCCCATAATTCACCCCTCCACTTT
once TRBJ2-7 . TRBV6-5 CASSYSKGSRETEQYF TGTGCCAGCAGTTACTCGAAAGGGTCCAGGGAAACCGAGCAGTACTTC
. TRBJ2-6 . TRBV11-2 CASSFRLTEPGANVLTF TGTGCCAGCAGCTTTCGCCTGACAGAACCTGGGGCCAACGTCCTGACTTTC
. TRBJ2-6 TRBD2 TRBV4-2 CASSPSHSGSGANVLTF TGTGCCAGCAGCCCATCCCATAGCGGGAGTGGGGCCAACGTCCTGACTTTC
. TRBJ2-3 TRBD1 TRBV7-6 CASSFAMTGNGDTQYF TGTGCCAGCAGCTTCGCCATGACAGGGAACGGAGATACGCAGTATTTT
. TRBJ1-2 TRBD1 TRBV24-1 CATSETGTEDGYTF TGTGCCACCAGTGAGACCGGGACAGAGGATGGCTACACCTTC
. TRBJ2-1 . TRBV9 CASSVATGGLYNEQFF TGTGCCAGCAGCGTAGCGACTGGAGGACTTTACAATGAGCAGTTCTTC
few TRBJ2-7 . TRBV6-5 CASRDPGRGEQYF TGTGCCAGCAGAGACCCGGGACGCGGCGAGCAGTACTTC
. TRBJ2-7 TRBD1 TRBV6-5 CASRRDGQAAYEQYF TGTGCCAGCAGGAGGGACGGACAGGCTGCCTACGAGCAGTACTTC
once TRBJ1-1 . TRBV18 CASSRDGGIEAFF TGTGCCAGCTCACGGGATGGGGGTATTGAAGCTTTCTTT
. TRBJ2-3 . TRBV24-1 CATSDSGRFGQYF TGTGCCACCAGTGACTCGGGACGCTTCGGGCAGTATTTT
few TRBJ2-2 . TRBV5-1 CASSLGGAGGELFF TGCGCCAGCAGCTTGGGTGGGGCCGGCGGGGAGCTGTTTTTT
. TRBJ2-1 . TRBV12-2 CASRRLVDEQFF TGTGCAAGTCGCCGACTGGTCGATGAGCAGTTCTTC
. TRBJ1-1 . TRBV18 CASSSDMNTEAFF TGTGCCAGCTCATCGGACATGAACACTGAAGCTTTCTTT
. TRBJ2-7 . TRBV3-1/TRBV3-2 CASSQEWVSEQYF TGTGCCAGCAGCCAAGAGTGGGTCTCCGAGCAGTACTTC
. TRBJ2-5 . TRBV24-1 CATSDSYQETQYF TGTGCCACCAGTGATTCGTACCAAGAGACCCAGTACTTC
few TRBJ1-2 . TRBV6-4 CATRPSPGGGYGYTF TGTGCCACAAGACCTTCCCCCGGGGGGGGCTATGGCTACACCTTC
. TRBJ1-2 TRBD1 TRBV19 CASSTTRQGYGYTF TGTGCCAGTAGTACAACCCGACAGGGGTATGGCTACACCTTC
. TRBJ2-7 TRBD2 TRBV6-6 CASSPAGTRSYEQYF TGTGCCAGCAGCCCCGCCGGGACTAGGAGCTACGAGCAGTACTTC
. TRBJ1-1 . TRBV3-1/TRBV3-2 CASSLAAKNTEAFF TGTGCCAGCAGCCTGGCAGCCAAGAACACTGAAGCTTTCTTT
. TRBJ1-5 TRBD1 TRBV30 CAWTPGGGQPQHF TGTGCCTGGACCCCAGGGGGCGGTCAGCCCCAGCATTTT
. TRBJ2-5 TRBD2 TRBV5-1 CASSPTSAETQYF TGCGCCAGCAGCCCGACTAGCGCAGAGACCCAGTACTTC
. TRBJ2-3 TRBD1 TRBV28 CASIPTGGTDTQYF TGTGCCAGCATTCCGACAGGGGGCACAGATACGCAGTATTTT
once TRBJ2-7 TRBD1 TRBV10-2 CATRQGARNEQYF TGCGCCACCAGACAGGGGGCTCGGAACGAGCAGTACTTC
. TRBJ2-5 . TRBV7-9 CASSTTEETQYF TGTGCCAGCAGCACCACAGAGGAGACCCAGTACTTC
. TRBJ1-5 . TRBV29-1 CSVVGEMNQPQHF TGCAGCGTTGTGGGGGAGATGAATCAGCCCCAGCATTTT
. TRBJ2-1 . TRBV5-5 CASSWTVYNEQFF TGTGCCAGCAGCTGGACAGTTTACAATGAGCAGTTCTTC
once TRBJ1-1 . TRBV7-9 CASSLGGLRTEAFF TGTGCCAGCAGCCTAGGAGGCCTGCGCACTGAAGCTTTCTTT
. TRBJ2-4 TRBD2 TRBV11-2 CASSPRLAGESLAKNIQYF TGTGCCAGCAGCCCCCGCCTAGCGGGAGAGAGTCTAGCCAAAAACATTCAGTACTTC
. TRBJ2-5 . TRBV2 CASSSQGVGETQYF TGTGCCAGCAGTTCACAGGGAGTCGGAGAGACCCAGTACTTC
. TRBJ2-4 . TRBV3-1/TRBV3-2 CASSQARTGAKNIQYF TGTGCCAGCAGCCAAGCCCGGACGGGGGCCAAAAACATTCAGTACTTC
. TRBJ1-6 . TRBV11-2 CASSFRTTGYNSPLHF TGTGCCAGCAGCTTTCGTACTACAGGGTATAATTCACCCCTCCACTTT
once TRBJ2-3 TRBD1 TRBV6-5 CASSYSTGHLTDTQYF TGTGCCAGCAGTTACTCGACAGGGCATCTCACAGATACGCAGTATTTT
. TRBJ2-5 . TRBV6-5 CASSYSWETQYF TGTGCCAGCAGTTACTCTTGGGAGACCCAGTACTTC
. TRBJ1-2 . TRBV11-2 CASSPDYVYGYTF TGTGCCAGCAGCCCGGATTACGTCTATGGCTACACCTTC
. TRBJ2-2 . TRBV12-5 CASGFSRDTYTGELFF TGTGCTAGTGGTTTCTCCCGGGACACCTACACCGGGGAGCTGTTTTTT